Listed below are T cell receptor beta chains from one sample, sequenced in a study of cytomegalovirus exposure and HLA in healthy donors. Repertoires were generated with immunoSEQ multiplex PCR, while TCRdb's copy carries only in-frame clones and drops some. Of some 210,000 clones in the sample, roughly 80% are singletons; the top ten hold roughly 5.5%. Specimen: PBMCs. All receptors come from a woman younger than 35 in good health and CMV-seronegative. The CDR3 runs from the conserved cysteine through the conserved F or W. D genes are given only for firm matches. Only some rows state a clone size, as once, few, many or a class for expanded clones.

cdr3_aa: CASSLPLGGEKLFF; cdr3_nt: TGTGCCAGCAGTTTACCCCTAGGCGGAGAAAAACTGTTTTTT; v_call: TRBV6-1; d_call: NA; clone_size: NA; j_call: TRBJ1-4
cdr3_aa: CASSLPHNQVSYEQYF; cdr3_nt: TGTGCCAGCAGCCTTCCCCACAATCAGGTCTCCTACGAGCAGTACTTC; v_call: TRBV28; d_call: NA; clone_size: NA; j_call: TRBJ2-7
cdr3_aa: CASSLGAPLSYGYTF; cdr3_nt: TGTGCCAGCAGCTTGGGGGCCCCCCTCTCCTATGGCTACACCTTC; v_call: TRBV5-4; d_call: NA; clone_size: NA; j_call: TRBJ1-2
cdr3_aa: CSVDVHDGYTF; cdr3_nt: TGCAGCGTTGATGTACATGATGGGTACACCTTC; v_call: TRBV29-1; d_call: NA; clone_size: NA; j_call: TRBJ1-2
cdr3_aa: CASSGLAGGPIDTQYF; cdr3_nt: TGTGCCAGCAGTGGACTAGCGGGAGGGCCTATAGATACGCAGTATTTT; v_call: TRBV6-1; d_call: TRBD2; clone_size: NA; j_call: TRBJ2-3
cdr3_aa: CASSPWTGGGNEQFF; cdr3_nt: TGTGCCAGCAGCCCGTGGACAGGGGGCGGGAATGAGCAGTTCTTC; v_call: TRBV27; d_call: TRBD1; clone_size: NA; j_call: TRBJ2-1
cdr3_aa: CAWSPPLGRRLFAFF; cdr3_nt: TGTGCCTGGAGCCCCCCCCTGGGACGGCGCTTGTTTGCTTTCTTT; v_call: TRBV30; d_call: NA; clone_size: NA; j_call: TRBJ1-1
cdr3_aa: CASSWGRDTQYF; cdr3_nt: TGTGCCAGCAGCTGGGGGAGGGACACGCAGTATTTT; v_call: TRBV11-2; d_call: TRBD2; clone_size: NA; j_call: TRBJ2-3
cdr3_aa: CSVVRTGYNEQFF; cdr3_nt: TGCAGCGTTGTACGGACAGGGTACAATGAGCAGTTCTTC; v_call: TRBV29-1; d_call: TRBD1; clone_size: few; j_call: TRBJ2-1
cdr3_aa: CASSPTMDRGHRDEQYF; cdr3_nt: TGTGCCAGCAGCCCCACAATGGACAGGGGACATCGGGACGAGCAGTACTTC; v_call: TRBV5-6; d_call: TRBD1; clone_size: NA; j_call: TRBJ2-7
cdr3_aa: CASSSSGRSDTQYF; cdr3_nt: TGTGCCAGCAGTTCTAGCGGGAGGTCAGATACGCAGTATTTT; v_call: TRBV6-1; d_call: TRBD2; clone_size: NA; j_call: TRBJ2-3
cdr3_aa: CASRRGANTEAFF; cdr3_nt: TGTGCCAGCAGACGGGGCGCCAACACTGAAGCTTTCTTT; v_call: TRBV25-1; d_call: NA; clone_size: NA; j_call: TRBJ1-1
cdr3_aa: CASSYGPNQPQHF; cdr3_nt: TGTGCCAGCAGTTACGGCCCGAATCAGCCCCAGCATTTT; v_call: TRBV6-5; d_call: NA; clone_size: few; j_call: TRBJ1-5
cdr3_aa: CASTRGRNSRGPQYF; cdr3_nt: TGTGCCAGCACCAGGGGCCGGAACAGCCGGGGGCCGCAGTATTTT; v_call: TRBV6-5; d_call: NA; clone_size: NA; j_call: TRBJ2-3
cdr3_aa: CAAAKNTEAFF; cdr3_nt: TGTGCCGCGGCCAAAAACACTGAAGCTTTCTTT; v_call: TRBV30; d_call: NA; clone_size: NA; j_call: TRBJ1-1
cdr3_aa: CASSDQTGSNEKLFF; cdr3_nt: TGTGCCAGCAGTGACCAGACAGGGAGTAATGAAAAACTGTTTTTT; v_call: TRBV25-1; d_call: TRBD1; clone_size: NA; j_call: TRBJ1-4
cdr3_aa: CASSSRGGTYGYTF; cdr3_nt: TGTGCCAGCAGTTCGAGAGGGGGCACCTATGGCTACACCTTC; v_call: TRBV28; d_call: TRBD1; clone_size: NA; j_call: TRBJ1-2
cdr3_aa: CASSLHTDTQYF; cdr3_nt: TGTGCCAGCAGTCTGCACACAGATACGCAGTATTTT; v_call: TRBV6-1; d_call: NA; clone_size: once; j_call: TRBJ2-3
cdr3_aa: CASSPGQGEPLGYTF; cdr3_nt: TGTGCCAGCAGCCCGGGACAGGGGGAACCCCTCGGCTACACCTTC; v_call: TRBV4-2; d_call: TRBD1; clone_size: NA; j_call: TRBJ1-2
cdr3_aa: CASSPGLAAPYEQYF; cdr3_nt: TGTGCCAGCAGCCCTGGACTAGCGGCACCCTACGAGCAGTACTTC; v_call: TRBV7-7; d_call: TRBD2; clone_size: NA; j_call: TRBJ2-7
cdr3_aa: CATSRDRNGYTF; cdr3_nt: TGTGCCACCAGCAGAGATAGGAATGGCTACACCTTC; v_call: TRBV15; d_call: NA; clone_size: NA; j_call: TRBJ1-2
cdr3_aa: CASSPFLGFRYGYTF; cdr3_nt: TGTGCCAGCAGTCCCTTTCTAGGGTTCCGCTATGGCTACACCTTC; v_call: TRBV28; d_call: NA; clone_size: NA; j_call: TRBJ1-2
cdr3_aa: CASSQGLAGGWDEQFF; cdr3_nt: TGTGCCAGCAGTCAAGGACTAGCGGGAGGATGGGATGAGCAGTTCTTC; v_call: TRBV2; d_call: TRBD2; clone_size: NA; j_call: TRBJ2-1
cdr3_aa: CASSHRDRGRKPQHF; cdr3_nt: TGTGCCAGCAGCCACCGGGACAGGGGGAGAAAGCCCCAGCATTTT; v_call: TRBV6-5; d_call: TRBD1; clone_size: NA; j_call: TRBJ1-5
cdr3_aa: CASSSLQAGVQFF; cdr3_nt: TGTGCCAGCAGCTCACTTCAGGCGGGAGTGCAGTTCTTC; v_call: TRBV11-2; d_call: TRBD2; clone_size: NA; j_call: TRBJ2-1
cdr3_aa: CASSSPGTGDYGYTF; cdr3_nt: TGTGCCAGCAGTTCCCCCGGGACAGGGGACTATGGCTACACCTTC; v_call: TRBV28; d_call: TRBD1; clone_size: NA; j_call: TRBJ1-2
cdr3_aa: CASRGLEVTGELFF; cdr3_nt: TGTGCCAGCAGGGGACTAGAAGTCACCGGGGAGCTGTTTTTT; v_call: TRBV25-1; d_call: TRBD2; clone_size: NA; j_call: TRBJ2-2
cdr3_aa: CASSYLQGAAAEQFF; cdr3_nt: TGTGCCAGCAGTTACCTTCAGGGGGCGGCTGCCGAGCAGTTCTTC; v_call: TRBV6-6; d_call: TRBD1; clone_size: NA; j_call: TRBJ2-1
cdr3_aa: CASSQGHSLSYEQYF; cdr3_nt: TGTGCCAGCAGCCAAGGACACTCGTTATCCTACGAGCAGTACTTC; v_call: TRBV6-5; d_call: NA; clone_size: NA; j_call: TRBJ2-7
cdr3_aa: CATSLDRSTDTQYF; cdr3_nt: TGCGCCACATCCTTGGACCGTTCCACAGATACGCAGTATTTT; v_call: TRBV5-1; d_call: NA; clone_size: NA; j_call: TRBJ2-3
cdr3_aa: CASSLSYGYTF; cdr3_nt: TGTGCCAGCAGTTTAAGCTATGGCTACACCTTC; v_call: TRBV28; d_call: NA; clone_size: NA; j_call: TRBJ1-2
cdr3_aa: CASSGQGDQPQHF; cdr3_nt: TGTGCCAGCAGTGGACAGGGGGATCAGCCCCAGCATTTT; v_call: TRBV6-1; d_call: TRBD1; clone_size: NA; j_call: TRBJ1-5
cdr3_aa: CASGGSYNEQFF; cdr3_nt: TGTGCCAGCGGAGGCTCCTACAATGAGCAGTTCTTC; v_call: TRBV9; d_call: NA; clone_size: NA; j_call: TRBJ2-1
cdr3_aa: CAISRAGGSYEQYF; cdr3_nt: TGTGCCATCAGCCGAGCGGGGGGAAGCTACGAGCAGTACTTC; v_call: TRBV10-3; d_call: TRBD2; clone_size: NA; j_call: TRBJ2-7
cdr3_aa: CASSLTGGNYGYTF; cdr3_nt: TGTGCCAGCAGCTTAACTGGCGGAAACTATGGCTACACCTTC; v_call: TRBV7-3; d_call: NA; clone_size: few; j_call: TRBJ1-2
cdr3_aa: CASSLARTSVVGSYNEQFF; cdr3_nt: TGTGCCAGCAGCTTAGCTCGGACTAGTGTTGTAGGCTCCTACAATGAGCAGTTCTTC; v_call: TRBV7-8; d_call: TRBD2; clone_size: once; j_call: TRBJ2-1
cdr3_aa: CASSADSLNIQYF; cdr3_nt: TGTGCCAGCAGCGCGGACAGTTTAAACATTCAGTACTTC; v_call: TRBV9; d_call: NA; clone_size: NA; j_call: TRBJ2-4
cdr3_aa: CASSLLAGGRNEQFF; cdr3_nt: TGTGCCAGCAGCTTGCTCGCGGGGGGCAGGAATGAGCAGTTCTTC; v_call: TRBV7-9; d_call: TRBD2; clone_size: NA; j_call: TRBJ2-1
cdr3_aa: CASRPRLTVYGYTF; cdr3_nt: TGTGCCAGCAGACCCCGACTGACCGTCTATGGCTACACCTTC; v_call: TRBV6-5; d_call: NA; clone_size: NA; j_call: TRBJ1-2
cdr3_aa: CASSQSNEQFF; cdr3_nt: TGTGCCAGCAGCCAAAGCAATGAGCAGTTCTTC; v_call: TRBV7-9; d_call: NA; clone_size: NA; j_call: TRBJ2-1
cdr3_aa: CASSKGLSGNQPQHF; cdr3_nt: TGTGCCAGCAGTAAAGGCTTGTCGGGCAATCAGCCCCAGCATTTT; v_call: TRBV6-5; d_call: NA; clone_size: NA; j_call: TRBJ1-5
cdr3_aa: CASSQSYDRTDPYEQYF; cdr3_nt: TGTGCCAGCAGCCAATCTTACGACCGGACTGACCCCTACGAGCAGTACTTC; v_call: TRBV4-2; d_call: NA; clone_size: few; j_call: TRBJ2-7
cdr3_aa: CASSSGTDTQYF; cdr3_nt: TGTGCCAGCAGTTCGGGGACAGATACGCAGTATTTT; v_call: TRBV5-6; d_call: NA; clone_size: few; j_call: TRBJ2-3
cdr3_aa: CASSLLTEAFF; cdr3_nt: TGTGCCAGCAGTTTATTAACTGAAGCTTTCTTT; v_call: TRBV28; d_call: NA; clone_size: NA; j_call: TRBJ1-1
cdr3_aa: CASSVPGTSGGSSTDTQYF; cdr3_nt: TGTGCCAGCAGTGTCCCCGGGACTAGCGGGGGCTCTAGCACAGATACGCAGTATTTT; v_call: TRBV5-6; d_call: TRBD2; clone_size: NA; j_call: TRBJ2-3